This T cell receptor beta chain was found in a study of cytomegalovirus exposure and HLA in healthy donors. Generated by immunoSEQ multiplex PCR, the TCRdb table keeps only in-frame clones and is missing some. The repertoire holds fewer than 100,000 clones, roughly 88% seen once, with around 2.1% in the top ten. Germline values: CDR1 SGHRS, CDR2 YFSETQ. This CDR3 comprises 14 residues. Material: PBMCs. The TCR originated in a young man in good health and CMV-seronegative. V gene TRBV5-1 combines with J gene TRBJ2-5; 7 bases line up with TRBD1. The J call is doubtful: the DNA matches TRBJ2-7 better. The CDR3 reads CASSPDRSSYEQYF. Here the CDR3 DNA reads TGCGCCAGCAGCCCGGACAGGTCCTCCTACGAGCAGTACTTC.